The T cell receptor (beta chain) under discussion was sequenced for a study of response to subunit inactivated influenza vaccine. Findings of the study overall: That few new T cells are recruited by each seasonal influenza vaccination was the authors' suggestion.

TCRdb re-called the RT-PCR reads through MiXCR, storing one row per CDR3 protein. The repertoire consists of over 750,000 distinct CDR3 sequences, with 21% occurring once and the leading ten covering 10% to 13%. CDR3 length equals 15 residues. Trimming took off 0 bases at V and 4 bases at J, with 13 bases between the two ends. Germline CDR1 and CDR2: DFQATT and SNEGSKA (reference sequence). Note on this clonotype: Its antigen is not known.

This sequence originates from a middle-aged man who received an inactivated influenza vaccine. The J gene is TRBJ1-5, the V gene TRBV20-1; no clear D. The sequences come from PBMCs from blood, collected approximately 5 days after vaccination. This CDR3 is CSARDSVRVNQPQHF. DNA for the CDR3: TGCAGTGCTAGAGATAGTGTTCGGGTTAATCAGCCCCAGCATTTT.